This TCR beta chain was documented in a study of T cell repertoires in cytomegalovirus infection. As for the study in general: The study used recently identified HLA-C-restricted and well-studied HLA-B-restricted CMV epitopes. Public TCR beta signatures indicated both CMV infection and matching HLA type. Study conclusions and caveats: Carriers of CMV plus the relevant HLA were identified by cumulative public TCR beta family frequency.

The CDR3 extends over 13 amino acids. The V and J ends lost 4 bases and 6 bases respectively, with 11 bases between them. Germline values: CDR1 MNHEY, CDR2 SMNVEV (reference sequence). Concerning this clonotype itself: Its specificity is unknown.

MiXCR, run by TCRdb on the reads, gives a single entry per CDR3 protein. The data contain about 470,000 distinct CDR3 sequences, about two fifths of them singletons. This chain joins TRBV27 and TRBJ2-3; D may be TRBD1 (6 bases). This TCR derives from a human donor in good health (CMV status not recorded). Some clones in this sample may be carry-over from other donors' samples. Sequencing used cultured PBMCs, obtained from culture after CMV antigen stimulation. The CDR3 loop reads CASSWYRADTQYF. The CDR3 nucleotides are TGTGCCAGCAGTTGGTACAGGGCTGATACGCAGTATTTT.